This TCR beta chain came from a study of blood T cell repertoires in COVID-19. Generated by immunoSEQ multiplex PCR, the TCRdb table keeps only in-frame clones and is missing some. This sample carries under 250,000 clones, 70% to 85% of them seen once, and the ten largest clones take 1.8%. Study members were between roughly 18 and 89 years old and lived in over 20 US regions. The study counted Cohort 3 donors as recovered given two negative PCRs, clearance, or symptom resolution. Germline CDR1 LNHNV, CDR2 YYDKDF (reference sequence). The CDR3 sequence is 13 residues long. V gave up 5 bases and J gave up 7 bases; unmatched junction bases: 7.

The receptor's source is a man aged 60 to 75 who had recovered from COVID-19. The chain uses TRBV15 and TRBJ1-1; 7 bases map to TRBD1. Sequencing was carried out using PBMCs or T cells enriched from blood (not recorded which). Here the CDR3 reads CATSRGTAREAFF. The CDR3 coding sequence is TGTGCCACCAGCCGCGGGACAGCCCGTGAAGCTTTCTTT.